What follows describes a single T cell receptor (beta chain). Its target is not known. Germline V gene sequence: CDR1 LGHDT, CDR2 YNNKEL (reference sequence). The CDR3 contains 16 residues. The trim removed 2 bases at V and 2 bases at J, leaving 6 bases unmatched. This record belongs to a study of molecular identifiers for immune sequencing clone quantification. Points from the study as a whole: A single cell's spiked Jurkat TCR RNA was reportedly detectable among 900,000 to 1,000,000 naive cells. The study found clones above 20 RNA copies held over 98% of effector molecules and under 1% in naive cells.

TCR libraries were built in bulk with a published protocol and specific TCR primers. TCRdb processed the PCR reads anew with MiXCR; each CDR3 protein has one entry. The top ten clones hold about 0.71% of a sample with a few hundred thousand distinct CDR3 sequences, roughly a quarter of them seen once. Naive CD8 T cell sorting was performed on the CD8+CD4-CCR7+CD45RA+ phenotype. This TCR was sampled from a human donor in good health. Some libraries in this study had Jurkat cell RNA spiked in. The chain couples TRBV3-1 to TRBJ2-7; 10 nucleotides align to TRBD2. Sequenced sample: naive CD8+ T cells from blood, with Jurkat cell RNA spiked in. Subset here: FACS-sorted CD8+CD4-CCR7+CD45RA+ naive T cells. The DNA for the CDR3 is TGTGCCAGCAGCCAACCCACTAGCGGGACCACCTACGAGCAGTACTTC. It specifies CASSQPTSGTTYEQYF.